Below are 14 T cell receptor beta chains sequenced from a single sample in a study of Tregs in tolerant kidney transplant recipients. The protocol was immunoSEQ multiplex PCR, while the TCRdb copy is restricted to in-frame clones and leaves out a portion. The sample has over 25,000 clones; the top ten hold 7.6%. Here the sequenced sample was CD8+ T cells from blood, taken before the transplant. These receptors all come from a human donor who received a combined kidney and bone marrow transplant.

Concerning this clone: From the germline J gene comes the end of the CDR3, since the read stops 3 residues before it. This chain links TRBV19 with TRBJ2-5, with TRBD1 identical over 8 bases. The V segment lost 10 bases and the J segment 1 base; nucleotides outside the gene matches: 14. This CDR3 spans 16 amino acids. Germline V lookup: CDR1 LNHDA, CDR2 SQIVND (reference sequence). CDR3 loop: CATSPSRGPVQETQYF. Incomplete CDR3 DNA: TGTGCCACCTCACCAAGCAGGGGGCCAGTCCAAGAGACC.

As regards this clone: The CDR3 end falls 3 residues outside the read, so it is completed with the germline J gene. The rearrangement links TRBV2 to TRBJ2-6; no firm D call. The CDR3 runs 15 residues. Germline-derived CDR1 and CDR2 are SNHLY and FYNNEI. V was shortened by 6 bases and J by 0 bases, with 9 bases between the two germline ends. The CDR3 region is CASSAGSSGANVLTF. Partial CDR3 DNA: TGTGCCAGCAGCGCAGGAAGCTCTGGGGCCAACGTC.

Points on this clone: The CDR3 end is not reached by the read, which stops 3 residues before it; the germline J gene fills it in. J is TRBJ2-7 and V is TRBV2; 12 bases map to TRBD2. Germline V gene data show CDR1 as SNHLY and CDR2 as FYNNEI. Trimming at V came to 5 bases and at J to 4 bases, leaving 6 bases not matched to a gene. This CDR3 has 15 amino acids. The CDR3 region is CASSQGTSGLYEQYF. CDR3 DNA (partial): TGTGCCAGCAGTCAGGGGACTAGCGGGCTGTACGAG.

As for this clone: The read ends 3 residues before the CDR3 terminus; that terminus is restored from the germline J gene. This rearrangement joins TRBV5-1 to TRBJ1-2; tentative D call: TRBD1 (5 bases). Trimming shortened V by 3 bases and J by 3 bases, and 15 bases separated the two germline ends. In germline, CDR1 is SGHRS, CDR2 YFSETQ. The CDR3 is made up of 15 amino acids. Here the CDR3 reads CASSSRTYSHYGYTF. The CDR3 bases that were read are TGCGCCAGCAGCTCCCGGACATATTCGCACTATGGC. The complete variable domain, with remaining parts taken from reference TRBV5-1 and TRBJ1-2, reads KAGVTQTPRYLIKTRGQQVTLSCSPISGHRSVSWYQQTPGQGLQFLFEYFSETQRNKGNFPGRFSGRQFSNSRSEMNVSTLELGDSALYLCASSSRTYSHYGYTFGSGTRLTVV.

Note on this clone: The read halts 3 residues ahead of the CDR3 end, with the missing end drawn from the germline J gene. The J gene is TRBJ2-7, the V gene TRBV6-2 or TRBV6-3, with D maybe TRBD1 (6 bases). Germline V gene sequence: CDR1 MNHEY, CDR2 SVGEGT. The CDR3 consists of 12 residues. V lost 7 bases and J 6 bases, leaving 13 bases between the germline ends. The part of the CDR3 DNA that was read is TGTGCCAGCACCTCAACAGGGCCCGAG. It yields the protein CASTSTGPE. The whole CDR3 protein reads CASTSTGPEQYF.

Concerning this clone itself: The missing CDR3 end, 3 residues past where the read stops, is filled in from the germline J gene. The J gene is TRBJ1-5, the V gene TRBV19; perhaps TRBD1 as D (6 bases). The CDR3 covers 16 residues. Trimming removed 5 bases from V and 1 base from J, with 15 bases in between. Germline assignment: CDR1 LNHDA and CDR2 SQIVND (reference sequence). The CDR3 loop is CASSPTQGPSNQPQHF. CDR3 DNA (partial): TGTGCCAGTAGTCCCACCCAGGGGCCAAGCAATCAGCCC.

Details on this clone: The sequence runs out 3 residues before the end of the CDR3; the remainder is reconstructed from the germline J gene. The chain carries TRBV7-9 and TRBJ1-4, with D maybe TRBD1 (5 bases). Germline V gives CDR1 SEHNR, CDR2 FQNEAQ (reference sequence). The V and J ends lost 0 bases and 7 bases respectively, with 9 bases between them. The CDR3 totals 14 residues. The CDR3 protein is CASSLARGGEKLFF. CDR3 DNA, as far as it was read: TGTGCCAGCAGCTTAGCTCGGGGGGGTGAAAAA.

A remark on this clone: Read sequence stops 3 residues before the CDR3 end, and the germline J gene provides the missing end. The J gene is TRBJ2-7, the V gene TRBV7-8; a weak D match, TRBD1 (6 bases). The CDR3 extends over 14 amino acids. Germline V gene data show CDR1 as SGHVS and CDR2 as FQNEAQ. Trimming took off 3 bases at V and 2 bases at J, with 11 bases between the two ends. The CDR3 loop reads CASSFPGHTYEQYF. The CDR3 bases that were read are TGTGCCAGCAGCTTCCCGGGACACACCTACGAG.

The CDR3 DNA, read in part, is TGCAGCGTTCAGGGTACCAACTATGGC. It yields the protein CSVQGTNYG. The CDR3 in its entirety is CSVQGTNYGYTF. V gene TRBV29-1 combines with J gene TRBJ1-2; D is perhaps TRBD1 (5 bases). The missing CDR3 end, 3 residues past where the read stops, is filled in from the germline J gene. There are 12 residues in the CDR3. Germline V CDR1 and CDR2: SQVTM, ANQGSEA. V dropped 5 bases and J dropped 2 bases, with 9 bases sitting between them.

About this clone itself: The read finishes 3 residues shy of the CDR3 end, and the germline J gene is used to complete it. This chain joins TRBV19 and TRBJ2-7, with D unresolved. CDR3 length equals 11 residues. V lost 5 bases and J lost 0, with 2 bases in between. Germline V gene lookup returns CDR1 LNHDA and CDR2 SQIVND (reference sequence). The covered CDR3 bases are TGTGCCAGTAGTCACTCCTACGAG. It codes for CASSHSYE. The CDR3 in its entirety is CASSHSYEQYF.

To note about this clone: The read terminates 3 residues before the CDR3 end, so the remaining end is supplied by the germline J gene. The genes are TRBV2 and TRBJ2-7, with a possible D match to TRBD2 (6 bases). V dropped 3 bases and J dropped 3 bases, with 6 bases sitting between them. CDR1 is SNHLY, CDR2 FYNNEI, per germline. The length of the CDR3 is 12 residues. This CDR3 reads CASSEGGYEQYF. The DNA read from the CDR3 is TGTGCCAGCAGTGAGGGGGGCTACGAG.

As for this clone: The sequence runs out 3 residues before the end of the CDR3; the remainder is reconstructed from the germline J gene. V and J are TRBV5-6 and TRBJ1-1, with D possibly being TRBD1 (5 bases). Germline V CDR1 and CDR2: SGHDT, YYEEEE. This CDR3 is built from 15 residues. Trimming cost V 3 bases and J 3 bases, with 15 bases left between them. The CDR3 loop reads CASSSGLIWDTEAFF. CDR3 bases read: TGTGCCAGCAGCTCGGGACTGATTTGGGACACTGAA.

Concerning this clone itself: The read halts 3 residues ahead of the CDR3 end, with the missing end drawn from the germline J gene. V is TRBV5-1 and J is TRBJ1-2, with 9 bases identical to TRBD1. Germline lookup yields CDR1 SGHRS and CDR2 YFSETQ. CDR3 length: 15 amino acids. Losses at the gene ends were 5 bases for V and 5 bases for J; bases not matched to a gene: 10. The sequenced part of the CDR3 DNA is TGCGCCAGCAGATCGACCGACAGGGGGTTATATGGC. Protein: CASRSTDRGLYG. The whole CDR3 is CASRSTDRGLYGYTF.

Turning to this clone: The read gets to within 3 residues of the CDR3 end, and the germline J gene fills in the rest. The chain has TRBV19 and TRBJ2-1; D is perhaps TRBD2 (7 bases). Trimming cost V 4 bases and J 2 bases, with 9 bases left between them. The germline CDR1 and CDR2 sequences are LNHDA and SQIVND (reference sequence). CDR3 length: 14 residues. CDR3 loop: CASSTGGPYNEQFF. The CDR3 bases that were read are TGTGCCAGTAGTACGGGGGGCCCCTACAATGAG.